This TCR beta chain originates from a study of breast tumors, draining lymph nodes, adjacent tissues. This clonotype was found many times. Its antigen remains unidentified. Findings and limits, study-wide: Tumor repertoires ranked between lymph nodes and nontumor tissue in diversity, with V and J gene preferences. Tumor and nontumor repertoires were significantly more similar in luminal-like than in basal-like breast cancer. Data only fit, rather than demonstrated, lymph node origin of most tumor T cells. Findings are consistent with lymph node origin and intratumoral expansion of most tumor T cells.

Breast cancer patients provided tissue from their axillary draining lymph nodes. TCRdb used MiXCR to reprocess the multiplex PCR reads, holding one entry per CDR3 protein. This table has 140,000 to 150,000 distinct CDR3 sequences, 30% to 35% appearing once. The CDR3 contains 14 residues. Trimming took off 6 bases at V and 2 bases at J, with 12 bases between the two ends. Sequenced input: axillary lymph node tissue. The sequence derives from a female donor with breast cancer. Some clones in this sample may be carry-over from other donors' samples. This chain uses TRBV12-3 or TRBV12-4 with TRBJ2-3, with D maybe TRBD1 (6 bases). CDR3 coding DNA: TGTGCCAGCAGAAAGGACAGCCACACAGATACGCAGTATTTT. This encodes CASRKDSHTDTQYF.